This T cell receptor beta chain was recorded in a study of immune aging and cytomegalovirus after organ transplant (dated by TCRdb to about 2021). Background on the whole study: Every transplant recipient was given three-drug immunosuppression consisting of prednisone, tacrolimus, and mycophenolate. The research as a whole found: Large clones contained a bigger proportion of TEMRA cells, and over time the seven largest clones (fewer than 2,000 cells) picked up aged and TEMRA cells and lost TCM cells. Following viremia, aged-phenotype cells rose post-transplant in clones of any size, with the rise occurring earlier in large clones (days 200-264) than in small clones. CD57 was not measured in the sequencing data, so a conservative gene-based aging definition was used instead.

The library was built by means of single-cell sequencing. Sequencing took place on an Illumina NovaSeq 6000. The BD Rhapsody Targeted mRNA and AbSeq Reagent Kit, in a microwell format, was used for cell capture and library preparation. The libraries included TCR, sample tags, AbSeq, and targeted mRNA from the Human T-Cell Expression Panel, along with custom TOX and TOX2 primers. Libraries were sequenced on an Illumina NovaSeq. Per the source publication's procedure: The analysis covered approximately 11,000 cells in total, of which fewer than 8,500 were CD8 T cells and 4494 were CD8 T cells with an identifiable TCR CDR3. The BD Rhapsody Targeted Analysis Pipeline, including V(D)J processing, was run on the Seven Bridges Genomics platform to process the raw data. Quality control, Sample Tag demultiplexing with Lex-BDSMK, clone identification with VDJ Explorer, and Seurat clustering were performed in SeqGeq 1.6.0. Clones making up <1% of CD8 T cells were classified as non-expanded, and clones making up >2.5% of the sample were classified as clonal expansions. TCRdb reworked the public reads: Q25 trimming with fastp, MiXCR clone assembly, productive beta chains retained. Rows with a matching CDR3 protein are joined into one entry that keeps the most common DNA and genes. TCRdb's processing, not the authors' own work, is the source of the V and J calls. The sample table lists tens of thousands of distinct CDR3 sequences, just over 35% of them with a count of one. The biggest ten clones account for 25% to 30% of the sample.

A note on this clonotype: It lacks a known antigen. Base qualities are not at hand, and no much larger clone is one base apart.

The time point tag for this specimen amounts to: five sample-tagged time points from pre-transplant (day -1) to day 368 post-transplant, pooled. After thawing, PBMC were stimulated with a CMV IE-1 overlapping peptide library for eleven to twelve hours, with no transport inhibitors added. After being thawed and rested overnight, the cells were stimulated in R10 medium along with CD28/CD49d costimulation. The IE-1 peptide library consisted of 15-amino-acid peptides overlapping by 11 amino acids. Each time point was barcoded with BD Single-Cell Multiplexing Kit Sample Tags, pooled, and stained with oligo-conjugated anti-CD45RA plus sorting antibodies. A BD FACSAria III was used to sort CMV-responsive CD8+CD137+ and CD4+CD154+ T cells at 4-way purity. Blood samples were drawn into EDTA vacutainers and processed by Ficoll gradient within 1-24 hours. CDR1 SGHRS and CDR2 YFSETQ were looked up in the germline V gene. The CDR3 has 15 amino acids, counting the end cysteine and phenylalanine. The CDR3 DNA has 45 bases and is translated from base 1. V is cut back by 0 bases and J by 7 bases, with 8 bases in the junction unmatched.

This sample comprised CMV peptide-activated CD4+ and CD8+ T cells sorted from blood, obtained at five time points, pooled. Explained via the paper, the cell subset or site label denotes: sorted CD8+CD137+ and CD4+CD154+ T cells after 11 to 12 h CMV IE-1 peptide stimulation. The receptor chain draws on TRBV5-1 and TRBJ2-7, with 9 bases aligning to TRBD1. This receptor was identified in a female donor who had a heart transplant and CMV viremia. The nucleotide sequence is given as TGCGCCAGCAGCTTGGCCTTGCGGACAGGGGAGGAGCAGTACTTC. Its translation is CASSLALRTGEEQYF.